This TCR beta chain was identified in a study of memory CD4+ T cells and cytomegalovirus serostatus. The repertoire was sequenced with immunoSEQ multiplex PCR; TCRdb's copy has only in-frame clones and lacks some. The table has roughly 54,000 clones, roughly 79% seen once. V was shortened by 7 bases and J by 8 bases, with 17 bases between the two germline ends. In germline, CDR1 is LNHDA, CDR2 SQIVND (reference sequence). The CDR3 spans 13 residues. Single viable CD3+CD4+CD8-CD45RO+ cells were sorted as the memory CD4+ T cells. CD4+ T cells were isolated by positive magnetic selection. Material: memory CD4+ T cells from blood. The TCR comes from an adult in good health and CMV-seronegative. The chain uses TRBV19 and TRBJ1-1; D not resolved. This CDR3 reads CASIHRGVSEAFF. The DNA for the CDR3 is TGTGCCAGTATACACCGCGGCGTGTCAGAAGCTTTCTTT.